Here is one T cell receptor (beta chain) with its context. This sample was taken from a study of regulatory T cells in long-lasting Graves disease. This CDR3 has 14 amino acids. The V gene lost 6 bases and the J gene lost 0 bases, with 11 bases spanning the gap. iRepertoire HTBI primers and Arm-PCR of CDR3 regions built TCR beta libraries. Using its own MiXCR run on the multiplex PCR reads, TCRdb lists one record per CDR3 protein. The sample holds 350,000 to 500,000 distinct CDR3 sequences, around 17% seen once. Time point: newly diagnosed GD, antithyroid drugs for less than 3 months. The TCR library was prepared using RNA isolated from PBMCs. Peripheral blood, 8.5 to 10 milliliters per patient, was collected in EDTA tubes. The same data also went into a second study, on T cells in Graves' hyperthyroidism and ophthalmopathy. That paper adds: HTBI primers were the set used in a first-round RT-PCR of the TCR CDR3.

The chain has TRBV12-3 or TRBV12-4 and TRBJ1-1; no definite D call. The TCR sequence derives from a woman aged 25 to 39 with Graves disease. The material was peripheral blood mononuclear cells (PBMCs), obtained at new diagnosis, from a patient treated with antithyroid drugs. The CDR3 DNA sequence: TGTGCCAGCAGATCCGGGATCCTGAACACTGAAGCTTTCTTT. Translating gives CASRSGILNTEAFF.